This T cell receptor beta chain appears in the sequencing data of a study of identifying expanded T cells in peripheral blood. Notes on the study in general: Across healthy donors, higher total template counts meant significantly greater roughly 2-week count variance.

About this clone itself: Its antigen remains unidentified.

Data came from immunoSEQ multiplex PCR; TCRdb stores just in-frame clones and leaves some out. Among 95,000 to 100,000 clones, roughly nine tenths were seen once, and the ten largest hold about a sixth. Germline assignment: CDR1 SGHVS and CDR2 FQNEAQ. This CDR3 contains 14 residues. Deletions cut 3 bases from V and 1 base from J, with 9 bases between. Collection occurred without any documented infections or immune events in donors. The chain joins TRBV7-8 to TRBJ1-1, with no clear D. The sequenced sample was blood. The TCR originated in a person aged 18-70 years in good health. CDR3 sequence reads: CASSLGQANTEAFF. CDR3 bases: TGTGCCAGCAGCTTGGGCCAGGCGAACACTGAAGCTTTCTTT.